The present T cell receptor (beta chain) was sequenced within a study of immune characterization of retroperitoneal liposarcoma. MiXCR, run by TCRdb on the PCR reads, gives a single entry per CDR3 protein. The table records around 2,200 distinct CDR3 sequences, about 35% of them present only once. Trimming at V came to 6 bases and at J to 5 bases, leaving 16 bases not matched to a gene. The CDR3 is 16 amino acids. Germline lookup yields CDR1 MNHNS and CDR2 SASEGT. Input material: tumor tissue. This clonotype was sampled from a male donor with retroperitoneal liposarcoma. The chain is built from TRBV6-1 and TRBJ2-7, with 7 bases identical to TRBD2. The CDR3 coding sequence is TGTGCCAGCAGCTCCCTACGCCGGGCGGGAGTGGACGAGCAGTACTTC. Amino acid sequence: CASSSLRRAGVDEQYF.